What follows are 17 T cell receptor beta chains derived from one specimen sequenced in a study of cytomegalovirus exposure and HLA in healthy donors. Primers for the PCR totalled 60 Vbeta and 13 Jbeta. Clones were sequenced by immunoSEQ multiplex PCR, and TCRdb holds only the in-frame ones, with some missing. This repertoire includes 150,000 to 200,000 clones. The sequenced sample was PBMCs. All receptors derive from a woman between 18 and 29 years old in good health and CMV-seropositive.

The chain combines TRBV6-5 with TRBJ2-7; 9 bases line up with TRBD2. Trimming took 6 bases from V and 5 from J; bases not matched to a gene: 11. Germline CDR1 MNHEY, CDR2 SVGAGI. CDR3 length equals 15 residues. Written as DNA, the CDR3 is TGTGCCAGCAGGGCACGTAGCGGGAGTTCCCACGAGCAGTACTTC. It yields the protein CASRARSGSSHEQYF.

This rearrangement joins TRBV9 to TRBJ2-1; 11 bases line up with TRBD2. Unmatched junction bases numbered 10, after V lost 0 bases and J lost 8 bases. The CDR3 is made up of 17 amino acids. Germline CDR1 reads SGDLS; CDR2 reads YYNGEE. CDR3 protein: CASSVEGLAVRGHEQFF. The CDR3 region has the DNA TGTGCCAGCAGCGTAGAGGGACTAGCGGTCCGAGGGCATGAGCAGTTCTTC.

The gene calls are TRBV5-1 and TRBJ2-5; D is possibly TRBD1 (6 bases). The CDR3 extends over 17 amino acids. Germline V lookup: CDR1 SGHRS, CDR2 YFSETQ. The ends were cut back, 3 bases at V and 5 bases at J, with 23 bases in the middle. CDR3 in DNA: TGCGCCAGCAGCTCCGCCGACAGGAAGGTTGGTGGGGAGACCCAGTACTTC. The encoded protein is CASSSADRKVGGETQYF. Using reference TRBV5-1 and TRBJ2-5 for the parts outside the CDR3, the full variable domain is KAGVTQTPRYLIKTRGQQVTLSCSPISGHRSVSWYQQTPGQGLQFLFEYFSETQRNKGNFPGRFSGRQFSNSRSEMNVSTLELGDSALYLCASSSADRKVGGETQYFGPGTRLLVL.

The chain uses TRBV5-1 and TRBJ2-5; 8 positions match TRBD2. V lost 4 bases and J lost 4; bases outside the gene matches: 9. The germline CDR1 and CDR2 sequences are SGHRS and YFSETQ. The CDR3 sequence is 15 residues long. The DNA of the CDR3 is TGCGCCAGCAGCCGGGAGATGAGCGGGGGAGAGACCCAGTACTTC. Translating it yields CASSREMSGGETQYF.

The chain links TRBV5-4 to TRBJ1-4; D is unresolved. Per the germline V gene, CDR1 is SGHNT and CDR2 is YYREEE (reference sequence). V shed 4 bases and J shed 7 bases, with 17 bases lying between them. This CDR3 has 15 amino acids. In DNA form, the CDR3 reads TGTGCCAGCAGCGCGGGAACTCGAAGTGGTGAAAAACTGTTTTTT. It yields the protein CASSAGTRSGEKLFF. The variable domain in full, completed from reference TRBV5-4 and TRBJ1-4, reads ETGVTQSPTHLIKTRGQQVTLRCSSQSGHNTVSWYQQALGQGPQFIFQYYREEENGRGNFPPRFSGLQFPNYSSELNVNALELDDSALYLCASSAGTRSGEKLFFGSGTQLSVL.

This rearrangement joins TRBV20-1 to TRBJ1-2; D is undetermined. From germline, CDR1 is DFQATT and CDR2 SNEGSKA (reference sequence). Trimming took off 5 bases at V and 4 bases at J, with 8 bases between the two ends. The CDR3 length is 11 residues. CDR3 bases: TGCAGTGCTGCGGTTGGCTATGGCTACACCTTC. It specifies CSAAVGYGYTF.

The chain is built from TRBV4-1 and TRBJ2-5, with TRBD1 as a possible D gene (6 bases). CDR3 size: 15 residues. Germline V gene data show CDR1 as MGHRA and CDR2 as YSYEKL. V gave up 6 bases and J gave up 6 bases, with 20 bases separating them. As DNA, the CDR3 is TGCGCCAGCAGTCCGCCTGGGACAAACCGAAAGACCCAGTACTTC. Amino acids: CASSPPGTNRKTQYF.

The J gene is TRBJ1-3, the V gene TRBV9, with TRBD1 identical over 7 bases. This CDR3 contains 14 residues. The junction had 4 bases not matched to a gene; V was cut back by 3 bases and J by 4 bases. Germline loops: CDR1 SGDLS, CDR2 YYNGEE. The CDR3 DNA sequence: TGTGCCAGCAGCGCAGGGACAGAGGGAAACACCATATATTTT. Its protein is CASSAGTEGNTIYF.

The V call is TRBV5-8, the J call TRBJ1-1; TRBD1 agrees at 8 bases. The germline CDR1 and CDR2 sequences are SGHTS and YDEGEE. This CDR3 has 14 residues. The V segment lost 4 bases and the J segment 0 bases; nucleotides outside the gene matches: 2. CDR3 sequence (DNA): TGTGCCAGCAGCGAGACAGGGGTGAACACTGAAGCTTTCTTT. This codes for CASSETGVNTEAFF. The variable domain in full, completed from reference TRBV5-8 and TRBJ1-1, reads EAGVTQSPTHLIKTRGQQATLRCSPISGHTSVYWYQQALGLGLQFLLWYDEGEERNRGNFPPRFSGRQFPNYSSELNVNALELEDSALYLCASSETGVNTEAFFGQGTRLTVV.

The chain joins TRBV5-1 to TRBJ2-2; 8 nucleotides agree with TRBD1. V was clipped by 4 bases and J by 1 base; unmatched bases: 6. The CDR3 extends over 16 amino acids. The V gene's germline CDR1 is SGHRS and CDR2 YFSETQ. CDR3 residues: CASSPGQGENTGELFF. The CDR3 bases are TGCGCCAGCAGCCCAGGACAGGGAGAGAACACCGGGGAGCTGTTTTTT.

In DNA form, the CDR3 reads TGTGCCAGCAGCGCCCCTTATCTAGCGGGGGATACCGGGGAGCTGTTTTTT. Protein: CASSAPYLAGDTGELFF. The chain couples TRBV9 to TRBJ2-2; 10 bases map to TRBD2. CDR3 size: 17 residues. With 3 bases clipped from V and 5 bases from J, the junction kept 10 bases outside the gene matches. Germline-derived CDR1 and CDR2 are SGDLS and YYNGEE.

The chain carries TRBV6-5 and TRBJ1-5; TRBD1 matches 8 bases. The CDR3 has 15 amino acids. V dropped 7 bases and J dropped 0; count of bases not matched to a gene: 5. Germline-derived CDR1 and CDR2 are MNHEY and SVGAGI. In DNA form, the CDR3 reads TGTGCCAGCATAGCACAGGGGGATAGCAATCAGCCCCAGCATTTT. This translates into CASIAQGDSNQPQHF.

The chain carries TRBV10-2 and TRBJ1-1; D gene uncertain. CDR1 and CDR2 from the germline V gene are WSHSY and SAAADI. V was shortened by 3 bases and J by 4 bases, with 15 bases between the two germline ends. The CDR3 runs 15 residues. The CDR3 here is CASSDEVGVGTEAFF. DNA for the CDR3: TGCGCCAGCAGTGATGAGGTTGGAGTGGGCACTGAAGCTTTCTTT.

The chain employs TRBV18 and TRBJ2-5; tentatively, D is TRBD2 (5 bases). The CDR3 is made up of 13 amino acids. CDR1 and CDR2 from the germline V gene are KGHSH and LQKENI. Trimming stripped 3 bases from V and 2 bases from J, with 7 bases between. CDR3 residues: CASSPGSQETQYF. For the CDR3, the DNA is TGTGCCAGCTCACCGGGGAGTCAAGAGACCCAGTACTTC.

The rearrangement links TRBV9 to TRBJ2-1; perhaps TRBD2 as D (6 bases). The V end lost 3 bases, the J end lost 7 bases, and 14 bases lay between the germline ends. Per the germline V gene, CDR1 is SGDLS and CDR2 is YYNGEE. The CDR3 sequence is 14 residues long. CDR3 protein: CASSEAGSNNEQFF. DNA for the CDR3: TGTGCCAGCAGCGAGGCGGGATCCAATAATGAGCAGTTCTTC.

This chain links TRBV19 with TRBJ1-2; 9 bases are a match to TRBD1. The CDR3 sequence is 17 residues long. J lost 8 bases, V lost 4 bases, and 17 bases had no gene match. Per germline, CDR1 LNHDA and CDR2 SQIVND (reference sequence). Here the CDR3 reads CASSTQRTGTGHYGYTF. DNA for the CDR3: TGTGCCAGTAGTACGCAACGAACAGGGACAGGGCATTACGGCTACACCTTC. The variable domain in full, completed from reference TRBV19 and TRBJ1-2, reads DGGITQSPKYLFRKEGQNVTLSCEQNLNHDAMYWYRQDPGQGLRLIYYSQIVNDFQKGDIAEGYSVSREKKESFPLTVTSAQKNPTAFYLCASSTQRTGTGHYGYTFGSGTRLTVV.

V gene TRBV2 combines with J gene TRBJ2-1; D might be TRBD2 (5 bases). The CDR3 spans 14 residues. V was shortened by 1 base and J by 6 bases, with 10 bases between the two germline ends. Germline CDR1 and CDR2: SNHLY and FYNNEI. CDR3 protein: CASSEDRGSNEQFF. The CDR3 bases are TGTGCCAGCAGTGAAGACCGGGGTTCCAATGAGCAGTTCTTC.